One and the same sample provided the 19 T cell receptor beta chains below, sequenced in a study of blood T cell repertoires in COVID-19 (dated by TCRdb to 2020 to 2022). Libraries were constructed by the immunoSEQ multiplex PCR assay. TCRdb re-hosts the immuneACCESS table, in-frame sequences only. Its copies lack some clones; in the studies checked, an unresolved V gene accounts for under half of them, and the cause for the rest is not known. The sample data list under 200,000 clones, and approximately 86% of these were observed just once. The leading ten clones occupy over 7% of the sample. The material sequenced was peripheral blood. The source of these receptors is a woman of 80 years or more in a cohort sampled during active or convalescent COVID-19.

V and J are TRBV9 and TRBJ2-5, with D possibly being TRBD2 (7 bases). Trimming cost V 4 bases and J 5 bases, with 15 bases left between them. Per the germline V gene, CDR1 is SGDLS and CDR2 is YYNGEE. This CDR3 spans 14 amino acids. The CDR3 loop reads CASSPLGGPETQYF. CDR3 in DNA: TGTGCCAGCAGCCCCTTGGGGGGGCCGGAGACCCAGTACTTC.

The gene calls are TRBV6-1 and TRBJ1-4; D call uncertain. Germline assignment: CDR1 MNHNS and CDR2 SASEGT. The CDR3 is 16 residues long. The V end lost 2 bases, the J end lost 0 bases, and 10 bases lay between the germline ends. The DNA of the CDR3 is TGTGCCAGCAGTGAACGCACTCCTGCAACTAATGAAAAACTGTTTTTT. Protein product: CASSERTPATNEKLFF.

This clone showed up just a few times. The chain uses TRBV7-9 and TRBJ2-5, with D maybe TRBD1 (6 bases). V lost 5 bases to trimming and J lost 2 bases, with 12 bases between them. The CDR3 contains 14 residues. CDR1 SEHNR and CDR2 FQNEAQ come from the germline V gene (reference sequence). CDR3: CASSIMDSQETQYF. CDR3 coding DNA: TGTGCCAGCAGCATCATGGACAGTCAAGAGACCCAGTACTTC.

The V call is TRBV11-3, the J call TRBJ2-2; TRBD1 might be the D (6 bases). V lost 0 bases and J 5 bases, leaving 19 bases between the germline ends. The CDR3 length is 18 residues. Germline CDR1 and CDR2: SGHNT and YENEEA. The CDR3 DNA reads TGTGCCAGCAGCTTAGATCGTTGGGGGCATAAATGGACCGGGGAGCTGTTTTTT. It yields the protein CASSLDRWGHKWTGELFF.

The chain couples TRBV24-1 to TRBJ1-6, with 12 bases lining up with TRBD1. Germline V CDR1 and CDR2: KGHDR, SFDVKD. CDR3 length: 16 amino acids. Trimming took 5 bases from V and 13 from J; bases not matched to a gene: 11. Here the CDR3 DNA reads TGTGCCACCAGTGCTGGGACAGGGGGCCCATCCTCCCCCCTCCACTTT. Translation gives CATSAGTGGPSSPLHF.

This clone was counted a single time. The chain couples TRBV27 to TRBJ2-1; 11 nucleotides match TRBD2. V dropped 0 bases and J dropped 5; count of bases not matched to a gene: 6. Per germline, CDR1 MNHEY and CDR2 SMNVEV (reference sequence). This CDR3 region has 17 residues. CDR3 sequence (DNA): TGTGCCAGCAGTTTATCGGTCGGGACTAGCGGAAACAATGAGCAGTTCTTC. This sequence encodes CASSLSVGTSGNNEQFF.

This clone was recorded at least ten times. The rearrangement links TRBV27 to TRBJ1-3, with TRBD1 as a possible D gene (6 bases). The CDR3 runs 19 residues. From germline, CDR1 is MNHEY and CDR2 SMNVEV (reference sequence). V was pared by 0 bases and J by 0 bases, with 18 bases between. The CDR3 sequence is CASSLSPRQEGSSGNTIYF. The CDR3 region has the DNA TGTGCCAGCAGTTTATCCCCAAGACAGGAAGGGAGCTCTGGAAACACCATATATTTT.

This rearrangement joins TRBV5-6 to TRBJ2-5, with a possible D match to TRBD1 (6 bases). Per the germline V gene, CDR1 is SGHDT and CDR2 is YYEEEE. The CDR3 runs to 14 residues. V lost 2 bases and J 4 bases, leaving 12 bases between the germline ends. CDR3 loop: CASSLQGNSETQYF. The CDR3 nucleotides are TGTGCCAGCAGCTTACAGGGTAACTCAGAGACCCAGTACTTC.

The V gene is TRBV2, the J gene TRBJ1-6; 8 nucleotides align to TRBD1. The CDR3 covers 13 residues. Trimming removed 9 bases from V and 3 bases from J; junction bases left unmatched: 1. Germline V gene sequence: CDR1 SNHLY, CDR2 FYNNEI. Written as DNA, the CDR3 is TGTGCCAGAGGACAGGGCTATAATTCACCCCTCCACTTT. It codes for CARGQGYNSPLHF.

V is TRBV15 and J is TRBJ1-5; D unclear. The CDR3 is 14 amino acids. V lost 0 bases to trimming and J lost 6 bases, with 9 bases between them. Per the germline V gene, CDR1 is LNHNV and CDR2 is YYDKDF (reference sequence). The CDR3 coding sequence is TGTGCCACCAGCAGAGAACAGTTCAGTCAGCCCCAGCATTTT. As protein: CATSREQFSQPQHF.

The chain couples TRBV18 to TRBJ2-7, with 10 nucleotides matching TRBD2. The CDR3 extends over 18 amino acids. Germline CDR1 KGHSH, CDR2 LQKENI. V was pared by 2 bases and J by 6 bases, with 16 bases of the junction left unmatched. CDR3 coding DNA: TGTGCCAGCTCACCAAAGCGGGAGGGACTTTACCAAATACGCGAGCAGTACGTC. It translates to CASSPKREGLYQIREQYV.

The J gene is TRBJ1-5, the V gene TRBV5-5; TRBD1 agrees at 8 bases. V lost 0 bases, J lost 7 bases, and 6 bases stayed unmatched. The CDR3 has 15 amino acids. CDR1 SGHKS and CDR2 YYEKEE come from the germline V gene (reference sequence). The CDR3 spells CASSLGQGLGQPQHF. The CDR3 DNA reads as TGTGCCAGCAGCTTGGGACAGGGGCTTGGACAGCCCCAGCATTTT.

V is TRBV5-1 and J is TRBJ1-1; no definite D call. Trimming took off 0 bases at V and 6 bases at J, with 6 bases between the two ends. The CDR3 runs 12 residues. Germline V CDR1 and CDR2: SGHRS, YFSETQ. The CDR3 nucleotides read TGCGCCAGCAGCTTGGACGGTCCTGAAGCTTTCTTT. It specifies CASSLDGPEAFF.

This clone was detected only once. The chain couples TRBV18 to TRBJ1-5; D call uncertain. V was pared by 3 bases and J by 2 bases, with 14 bases between. The CDR3 extends over 16 amino acids. CDR1 KGHSH and CDR2 LQKENI come from the germline V gene. The CDR3 region is CASSPSRGQGNQPQHF. The CDR3 DNA reads TGTGCCAGCTCACCCTCAAGAGGGCAGGGCAATCAGCCCCAGCATTTT. The full variable domain, its missing parts supplied by reference TRBV18 and TRBJ1-5, is NAGVMQNPRHLVRRRGQEARLRCSPMKGHSHVYWYRQLPEEGLKFMVYLQKENIIDESGMPKERFSAEFPKEGPSILRIQQVVRGDSAAYFCASSPSRGQGNQPQHFGDGTRLSIL.

This chain links TRBV28 with TRBJ2-2; perhaps TRBD1 as D (5 bases). This CDR3 has 13 residues. Per the germline V gene, CDR1 is MDHEN and CDR2 is SYDVKM. Between the trimmed V and J ends, which lost 3 bases and 5 bases, there was a span of 7 bases. For the CDR3, the DNA is TGTGCCAGCAGTTTGACAGTGACCGGGGAGCTGTTTTTT. Translating gives CASSLTVTGELFF.

Comment on this clone: A read error may account for a junction end that differs from germline. The chain joins TRBV29-1 to TRBJ1-4, with 9 nucleotides matching TRBD1. Per germline, CDR1 SQVTM and CDR2 ANQGSEA. This CDR3 is 13 amino acids long. The CDR3 DNA follows: TGCAGCGTAGAAGACAGGGGGGAAGAAAAACTGTTTTTT. Translating gives CSVEDRGEEKLFF. Filled out from reference TRBV29-1 and TRBJ1-4, the complete variable domain reads SAVISQKPSRDICQRGTSLTIQCQVDSQVTMMFWYRQQPGQSLTLIATANQGSEATYESGFVIDKFPISRPNLTFSTLTVSNMSPEDSSIYLCSVEDRGEEKLFFGSGTQLSVL.

The chain has TRBV10-3 and TRBJ1-4; 8 nucleotides match TRBD1. Looked up from germline, CDR1 is ENHRY and CDR2 is SYGVKD. The ends lost 4 bases at V and 7 bases at J; junction bases unmatched: 8. The CDR3 has 15 residues. For the CDR3, the DNA is TGTGCCATCAGTGCCAGGGGGCAGGGAGGTGAAAAACTGTTTTTT. It translates to CAISARGQGGEKLFF.

The chain carries TRBV11-3 and TRBJ1-4; D is unclear. V was trimmed by 5 bases and J by 4 bases, leaving 11 bases between them. The CDR3 is 14 amino acids. Germline V gene data show CDR1 as SGHNT and CDR2 as YENEEA. Here the CDR3 reads CASSPTGDNEKLFF. In DNA form, the CDR3 reads TGTGCCAGCAGCCCAACGGGAGATAATGAAAAACTGTTTTTT. Filled out from reference TRBV11-3 and TRBJ1-4, the complete variable domain reads EAGVVQSPRYKIIEKKQPVAFWCNPISGHNTLYWYLQNLGQGPELLIRYENEEAVDDSQLPKDRFSAERLKGVDSTLKIQPAELGDSAVYLCASSPTGDNEKLFFGSGTQLSVL.

The chain combines TRBV6-5 with TRBJ1-1; D is undetermined. V was cut by 2 bases and J by 3 bases, with 13 bases left in between. Looked up from germline, CDR1 is MNHEY and CDR2 is SVGAGI. The CDR3 has 15 amino acids. CDR3 loop: CASSYAQVRDTEAFF. The DNA for the CDR3 is TGTGCCAGCAGTTACGCTCAGGTGAGGGACACTGAAGCTTTCTTT.